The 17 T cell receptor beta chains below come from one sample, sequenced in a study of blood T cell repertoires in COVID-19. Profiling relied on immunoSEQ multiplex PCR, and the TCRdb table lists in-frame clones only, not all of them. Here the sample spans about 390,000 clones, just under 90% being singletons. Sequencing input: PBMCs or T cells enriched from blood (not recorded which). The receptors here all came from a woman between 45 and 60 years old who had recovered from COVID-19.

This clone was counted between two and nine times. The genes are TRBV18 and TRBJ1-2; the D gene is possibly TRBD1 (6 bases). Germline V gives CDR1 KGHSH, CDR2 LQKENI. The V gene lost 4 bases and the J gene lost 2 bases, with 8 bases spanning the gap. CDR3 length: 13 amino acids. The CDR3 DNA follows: TGTGCCAGCTCACTTCAGGGGAACTATGGCTACACCTTC. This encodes CASSLQGNYGYTF.

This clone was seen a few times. For the CDR3, the DNA is TGTGCCAGCAGCAGATACTCAGGGTTGAATTCACCCCTCCACTTT. Translating gives CASSRYSGLNSPLHF. The chain combines TRBV6-5 with TRBJ1-6; possibly TRBD1 for D (5 bases). In germline, CDR1 is MNHEY, CDR2 SVGAGI. This CDR3 has 15 residues. Trimming removed 6 bases at V and 7 bases at J, with 16 bases between.

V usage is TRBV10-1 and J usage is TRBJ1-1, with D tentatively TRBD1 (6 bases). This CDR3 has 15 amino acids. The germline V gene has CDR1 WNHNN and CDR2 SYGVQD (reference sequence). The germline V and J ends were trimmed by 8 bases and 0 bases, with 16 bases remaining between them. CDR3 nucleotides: TGCGCCAGCTTGGGCAGGGGATGCCTGAACACTGAAGCTTTCTTT. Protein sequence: CASLGRGCLNTEAFF.

This CDR3 is CASSSGETNTEAFF. CDR3 sequence (DNA): TGTGCCAGCAGTTCAGGGGAGACGAACACTGAAGCTTTCTTT. The chain is built from TRBV27 and TRBJ1-1; possibly TRBD1 for D (6 bases). Germline assignment: CDR1 MNHEY and CDR2 SMNVEV (reference sequence). The CDR3 has 14 residues. V was cut by 4 bases and J by 1 base, with 10 bases left in between.

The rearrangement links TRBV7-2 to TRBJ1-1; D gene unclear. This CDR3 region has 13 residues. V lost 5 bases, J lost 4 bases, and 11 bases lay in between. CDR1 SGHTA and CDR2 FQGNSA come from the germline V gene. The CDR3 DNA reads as TGTGCCAGCAGCCCCCGCCTAGGCACTGAAGCTTTCTTT. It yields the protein CASSPRLGTEAFF.

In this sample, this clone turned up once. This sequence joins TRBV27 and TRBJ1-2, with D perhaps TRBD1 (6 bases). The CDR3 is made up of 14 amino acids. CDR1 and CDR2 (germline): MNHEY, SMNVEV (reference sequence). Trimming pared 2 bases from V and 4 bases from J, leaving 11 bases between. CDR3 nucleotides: TGTGCCAGCAGTTTAGATGGACAGCCCTATGGCTACACCTTC. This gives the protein CASSLDGQPYGYTF.

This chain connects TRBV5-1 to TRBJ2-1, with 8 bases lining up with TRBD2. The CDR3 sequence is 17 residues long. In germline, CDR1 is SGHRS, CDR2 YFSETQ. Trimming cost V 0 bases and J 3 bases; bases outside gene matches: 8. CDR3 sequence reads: CASSLVPGGPLYNEQFF. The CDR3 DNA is TGCGCCAGCAGCTTGGTGCCGGGGGGGCCTCTCTACAATGAGCAGTTCTTC.

CDR3 in amino acids: CASSETGTGVNTEAFF. For the CDR3, the DNA is TGCGCCAGCAGCGAGACTGGAACAGGTGTGAACACTGAAGCTTTCTTT. The genes are TRBV5-1 and TRBJ1-1; D perhaps matches TRBD1 (5 bases). V was shortened by 4 bases and J by 0 bases, with 16 bases between the two germline ends. Germline-derived CDR1 and CDR2 are SGHRS and YFSETQ. This CDR3 is 16 amino acids long.

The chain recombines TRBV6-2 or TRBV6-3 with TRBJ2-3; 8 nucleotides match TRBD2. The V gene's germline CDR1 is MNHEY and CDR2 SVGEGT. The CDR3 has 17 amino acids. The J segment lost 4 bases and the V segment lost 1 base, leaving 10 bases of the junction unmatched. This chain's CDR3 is CASSYWFGGASPDTQYF. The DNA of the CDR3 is TGTGCCAGCAGTTACTGGTTCGGGGGGGCTTCCCCAGATACGCAGTATTTT.

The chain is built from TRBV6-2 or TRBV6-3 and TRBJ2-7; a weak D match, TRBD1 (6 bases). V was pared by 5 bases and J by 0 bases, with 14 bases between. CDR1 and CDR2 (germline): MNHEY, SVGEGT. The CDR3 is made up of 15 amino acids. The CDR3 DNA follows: TGTGCCAGCAGTACTCGACAGGCTAGCTCCTACGAGCAGTACTTC. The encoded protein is CASSTRQASSYEQYF.

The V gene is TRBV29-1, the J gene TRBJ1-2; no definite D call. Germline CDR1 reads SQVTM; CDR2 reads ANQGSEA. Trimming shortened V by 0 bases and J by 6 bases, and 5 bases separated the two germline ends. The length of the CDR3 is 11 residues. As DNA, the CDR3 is TGCAGCGTTGAAGATCGGGATGGCTACACCTTC. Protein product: CSVEDRDGYTF.

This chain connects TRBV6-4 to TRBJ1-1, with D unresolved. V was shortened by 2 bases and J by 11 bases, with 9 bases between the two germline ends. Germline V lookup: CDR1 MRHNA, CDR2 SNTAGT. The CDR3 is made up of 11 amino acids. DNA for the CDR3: TGTGCCAGCAGTGACGGTCTGAGGGCTTTCTTT. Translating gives CASSDGLRAFF.

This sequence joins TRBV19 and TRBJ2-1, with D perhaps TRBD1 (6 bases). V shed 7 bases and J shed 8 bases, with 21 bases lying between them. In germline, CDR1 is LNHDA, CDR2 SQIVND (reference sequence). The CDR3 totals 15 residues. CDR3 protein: CASTPGHRSLDEQFF. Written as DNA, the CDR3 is TGTGCCAGTACCCCGGGACACAGATCTTTGGATGAGCAGTTCTTC.

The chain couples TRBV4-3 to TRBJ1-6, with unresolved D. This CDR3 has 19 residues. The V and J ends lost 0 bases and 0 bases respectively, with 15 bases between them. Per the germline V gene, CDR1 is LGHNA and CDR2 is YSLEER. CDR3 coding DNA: TGCGCCAGCAGCCAAGATAACAGCCGTTCCAGCTCCTATAATTCACCCCTCCACTTT. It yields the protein CASSQDNSRSSSYNSPLHF.

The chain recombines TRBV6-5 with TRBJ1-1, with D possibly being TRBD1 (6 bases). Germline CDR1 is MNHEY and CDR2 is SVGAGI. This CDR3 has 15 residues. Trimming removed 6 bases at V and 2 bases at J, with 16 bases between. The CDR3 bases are TGTGCCAGCAGAACGGTCGGACAGAAAAACACTGAAGCTTTCTTT. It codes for CASRTVGQKNTEAFF.

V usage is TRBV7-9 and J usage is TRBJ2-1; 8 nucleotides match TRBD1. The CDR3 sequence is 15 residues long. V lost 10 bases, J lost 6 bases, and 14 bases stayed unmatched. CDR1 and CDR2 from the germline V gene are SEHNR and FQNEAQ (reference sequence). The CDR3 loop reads CAIPQGVGTGNEQFF. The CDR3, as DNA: TGTGCCATCCCCCAGGGGGTTGGGACAGGCAATGAGCAGTTCTTC.

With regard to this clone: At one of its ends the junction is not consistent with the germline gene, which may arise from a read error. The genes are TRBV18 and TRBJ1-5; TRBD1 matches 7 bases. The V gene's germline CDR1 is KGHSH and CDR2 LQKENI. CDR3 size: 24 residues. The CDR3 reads CATSPPAARSRELDMTGCNQPQHF. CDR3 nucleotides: TGTGCCACCTCACCGCCAGCAGCCCGGTCGAGGGAATTAGACATGACAGGGTGCAATCAGCCCCAGCATTTT.